This T cell receptor (beta chain) was retrieved from a study of blood T cell repertoires in COVID-19. Across the study: Cohort 3 donors were reported recovered after two negative PCRs, clearance, or symptom resolution. Researchers got acute and convalescent COVID-19 samples from the United States, Italy and Spain.

As concerns this clone: Other DNA variants within this sample encode the same CDR3.

The V gene lost 4 bases and the J gene lost 0 bases, with 4 bases spanning the gap. From germline, CDR1 is MDHEN and CDR2 SYDVKM. The CDR3 length is 12 residues. Some clones are missing from TCRdb's copy, which holds only in-frame ones; the method was immunoSEQ multiplex PCR. This sample has 300,000 to 450,000 clones, with more than 70% found just once. Sample: PBMCs or T cells enriched from blood (not recorded which). The chain has TRBV28 and TRBJ2-7; D gene uncertain. The sequence came from a man aged 40-49 years in a cohort exposed to, infected with or recovered from COVID-19 (not recorded which). This chain's CDR3 is CASSSVSYEQYF. CDR3 coding DNA: TGTGCCAGCAGTTCTGTCTCCTACGAGCAGTACTTC.